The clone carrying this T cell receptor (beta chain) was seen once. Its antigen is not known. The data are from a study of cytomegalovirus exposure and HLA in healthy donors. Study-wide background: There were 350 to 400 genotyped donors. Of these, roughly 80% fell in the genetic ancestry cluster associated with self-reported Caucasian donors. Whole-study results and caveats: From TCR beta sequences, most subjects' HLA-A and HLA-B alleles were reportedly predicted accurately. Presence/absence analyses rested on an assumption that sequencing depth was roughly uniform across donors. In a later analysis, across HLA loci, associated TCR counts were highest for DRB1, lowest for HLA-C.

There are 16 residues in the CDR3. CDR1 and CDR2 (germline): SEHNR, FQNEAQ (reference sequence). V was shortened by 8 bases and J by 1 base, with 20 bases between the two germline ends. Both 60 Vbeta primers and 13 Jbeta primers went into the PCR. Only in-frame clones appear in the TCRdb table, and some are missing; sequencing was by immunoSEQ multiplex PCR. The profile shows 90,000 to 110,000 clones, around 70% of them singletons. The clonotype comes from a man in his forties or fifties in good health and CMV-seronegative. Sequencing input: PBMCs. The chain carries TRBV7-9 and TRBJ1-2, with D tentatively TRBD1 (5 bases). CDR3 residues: CASGASRDSINYGYTF. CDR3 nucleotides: TGTGCCAGCGGGGCCTCCCGGGACTCTATTAACTATGGCTACACCTTC. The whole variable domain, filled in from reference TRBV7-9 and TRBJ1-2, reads DTGVSQNPRHKITKRGQNVTFRCDPISEHNRLYWYRQTLGQGPEFLTYFQNEAQLEKSRLLSDRFSAERPKGSFSTLEIQRTEQGDSAMYLCASGASRDSINYGYTFGSGTRLTVV.